What follows describes a single TCR beta chain. This CDR3 comprises 14 residues. Trimming took off 7 bases at V and 0 bases at J, with 10 bases between the two ends. In germline, CDR1 is LNHDA, CDR2 SQIVND (reference sequence). The data derive from a study of blood T cell repertoires in COVID-19. The overall study: There were acute and convalescent COVID-19 samples, and they came from the United States, Italy and Spain. T cells, B-cell-depleted T cells, or PBMCs supplied cDNA or gDNA.

Authors' data handling: By means of reference gene primer amplification, nucleated cell counts were estimated. Profiled with immunoSEQ multiplex PCR; TCRdb holds only in-frame clones, not every one. D and trimming were read from the DNA, whereas the V and J calls and clone size are those reported in that table. The sample consists of hundreds of thousands of clones, about 85% of them appearing once. Sequenced material: peripheral blood. The chain uses TRBV19 and TRBJ1-3; D may be TRBD1 (6 bases). This clonotype was obtained from a human donor in a cohort sampled during active COVID-19. This chain's CDR3 is CASIPQGSGNTIYF. The CDR3 DNA follows: TGTGCCAGTATCCCACAGGGCTCTGGAAACACCATATATTTT. Combining the CDR3 with reference TRBV19 and TRBJ1-3 gives the whole variable domain DGGITQSPKYLFRKEGQNVTLSCEQNLNHDAMYWYRQDPGQGLRLIYYSQIVNDFQKGDIAEGYSVSREKKESFPLTVTSAQKNPTAFYLCASIPQGSGNTIYFGEGSWLTVV.